This entry lists 21 T cell receptor beta chains sequenced from one sample in a study of shared clonotypes between healthy human individuals. Clones were sequenced by immunoSEQ multiplex PCR, and TCRdb holds only the in-frame ones, with some missing. The table records over a million clones, around 95% of them present only once. The sample comprised naive CD4+ T cells sorted from blood. Subset meaning: CD45RA+ positively selected. These receptors were taken from a young man in good health.

This sequence joins TRBV28 and TRBJ2-7, with a tentative D call TRBD2 (5 bases). Trimming pared 11 bases from V and 2 bases from J, leaving 13 bases between. This CDR3 region has 12 residues. Germline loops: CDR1 MDHEN, CDR2 SYDVKM. CDR3 region: CASNGVPYEQYF. In nucleotides, the CDR3 is TGTGCCTCGAACGGGGTCCCCTACGAGCAGTACTTC.

J is TRBJ1-5 and V is TRBV6-1; 10 positions match TRBD1. CDR1 and CDR2 from the germline V gene are MNHNS and SASEGT. Germline trimming cut 4 bases from V and 6 bases from J; bases unmatched to any gene: 3. This CDR3 has 14 amino acids. The CDR3 loop is CASSAGDRGQPQHF. The DNA of the CDR3 is TGTGCCAGCAGTGCGGGGGACAGGGGTCAGCCCCAGCATTTT.

The genes are TRBV6-1 and TRBJ1-1; possible D gene TRBD1, 5 bases. Per germline, CDR1 MNHNS and CDR2 SASEGT. This CDR3 has 14 amino acids. Trimming removed 2 bases from V and 6 bases from J, with 13 bases in between. The CDR3 loop is CASSESRALPEAFF. CDR3 nucleotides: TGTGCCAGCAGTGAAAGCAGGGCTCTACCTGAAGCTTTCTTT.

The rearrangement joins TRBV5-1 to TRBJ1-1, with 7 nucleotides matching TRBD1. The junction had 16 bases not matched to a gene; V was cut back by 2 bases and J by 3 bases. The CDR3 contains 18 residues. CDR1 and CDR2 from the germline V gene are SGHRS and YFSETQ. CDR3 loop: CASSLGGAGGWMDTEAFF. The CDR3 DNA reads TGCGCCAGCAGCTTAGGCGGCGCAGGGGGGTGGATGGACACTGAAGCTTTCTTT.

The V gene is TRBV18, the J gene TRBJ1-4; D not resolved. V lost 6 bases, J lost 0 bases, and 8 bases lay in between. CDR1 is KGHSH and CDR2 is LQKENI in the germline V gene. This CDR3 contains 14 residues. The CDR3 is CASSSLATNEKLFF. The CDR3 coding sequence is TGTGCCAGCTCCTCGCTTGCAACTAATGAAAAACTGTTTTTT.

This chain joins TRBV9 and TRBJ2-3; 10 bases map to TRBD2. Germline V gene sequence: CDR1 SGDLS, CDR2 YYNGEE. The CDR3 contains 18 residues. J gave up 3 bases and V 0 bases, and 10 bases lay outside the gene matches. This CDR3 is CASSVARGTSETTDTQYF. The CDR3 DNA follows: TGTGCCAGCAGCGTAGCAAGGGGGACTAGCGAGACTACAGATACGCAGTATTTT.

The chain recombines TRBV28 with TRBJ2-6; unclear D gene. Germline lookup yields CDR1 MDHEN and CDR2 SYDVKM. Trimming took 1 base from V and 0 from J, leaving 10 bases between them. CDR3 length: 17 residues. The CDR3 region has the DNA TGTGCCAGCAGTTTATTATCGTCCTACTCTGGGGCCAACGTCCTGACTTTC. Translating gives CASSLLSSYSGANVLTF.

This chain connects TRBV28 to TRBJ2-1; a weak D match, TRBD2 (6 bases). Per germline, CDR1 MDHEN and CDR2 SYDVKM. This CDR3 contains 15 residues. Trimming stripped 3 bases from V and 4 bases from J, with 13 bases between. CDR3 in amino acids: CASSLPSAKYNEQFF. The CDR3 DNA reads as TGTGCCAGCAGTTTGCCTAGCGCGAAGTACAATGAGCAGTTCTTC.

The V call is TRBV6-6, the J call TRBJ1-3; no reliable D call. With 4 bases removed from V and 0 bases from J, the gap between germline ends came to 4 bases. The germline V gene has CDR1 MNHNY and CDR2 SVGAGI (reference sequence). This CDR3 is built from 13 residues. The CDR3 is CASSSGSGNTIYF. The CDR3 DNA follows: TGTGCCAGCAGTTCTGGCTCTGGAAACACCATATATTTT.

The chain recombines TRBV7-2 with TRBJ1-2; D not resolved. Germline V gene lookup returns CDR1 SGHTA and CDR2 FQGNSA. The CDR3 is 17 residues long. V gave up 4 bases and J gave up 2 bases, with 20 bases separating them. CDR3 sequence (DNA): TGTGCCAGCAGCTCCCCTAGGATGGGCTTCCCGAACTATGGCTACACCTTC. As protein: CASSSPRMGFPNYGYTF.

V gene TRBV4-3 combines with J gene TRBJ2-1; D remains unclear. Per germline, CDR1 LGHNA and CDR2 YSLEER. Deletions cut 0 bases from V and 0 bases from J, with 9 bases between. This CDR3 spans 16 amino acids. CDR3 sequence: CASSQDNSNSYNEQFF. DNA of the CDR3: TGCGCCAGCAGCCAAGATAATTCGAACTCCTACAATGAGCAGTTCTTC.

The chain links TRBV5-6 to TRBJ2-1, with D hard to call. Germline V gives CDR1 SGHDT, CDR2 YYEEEE. Trimming cost V 3 bases and J 2 bases, with 15 bases left between them. CDR3 length: 16 amino acids. The CDR3 reads CASSSFHFLTYNEQFF. The CDR3 DNA is TGTGCCAGCAGCTCATTCCATTTCCTGACCTACAATGAGCAGTTCTTC.

The rearrangement uses TRBV29-1 and TRBJ2-5; 8 nucleotides match TRBD1. The CDR3 is 12 amino acids. The germline CDR1 and CDR2 sequences are SQVTM and ANQGSEA. The V segment lost 7 bases and the J segment 5 bases; nucleotides outside the gene matches: 6. The CDR3 DNA sequence: TGCAGCGCCAGGACAGGGTTGGAGACCCAGTACTTC. Translation gives CSARTGLETQYF.

Details on this clone: Other DNA sequences of this sample code for an identical CDR3. The rearrangement joins TRBV5-1 to TRBJ1-2; TRBD1 might be the D (5 bases). Germline V CDR1 and CDR2: SGHRS, YFSETQ. This CDR3 is built from 13 residues. V gave up 2 bases and J gave up 4 bases, with 9 bases separating them. The CDR3 here is CASSFEGIYGYTF. CDR3 DNA: TGCGCCAGCAGCTTTGAGGGGATCTATGGCTACACCTTC.

The chain recombines TRBV10-1 with TRBJ2-3; 10 bases align to TRBD1. The CDR3 runs to 15 residues. The ends lost 5 bases at V and 3 bases at J; junction bases unmatched: 5. Germline V gene lookup returns CDR1 WNHNN and CDR2 SYGVQD (reference sequence). The CDR3 protein is CASSPTGGRTDTQYF. The CDR3 coding sequence is TGCGCCAGCAGTCCGACAGGGGGCCGGACAGATACGCAGTATTTT.

The rearrangement uses TRBV27 and TRBJ2-7; 9 positions agree with TRBD1. Losses at the gene ends were 5 bases for V and 3 bases for J; bases not matched to a gene: 8. This CDR3 spans 15 amino acids. CDR1 and CDR2 from the germline V gene are MNHEY and SMNVEV (reference sequence). The CDR3 DNA sequence: TGTGCCAGCAGTCAAAGGACAGGGGAGGACTACGAGCAGTACTTC. Translation: CASSQRTGEDYEQYF.

V and J are TRBV5-1 and TRBJ1-1; D is undetermined. Germline CDR1 is SGHRS and CDR2 is YFSETQ. V was trimmed by 4 bases and J by 3 bases, leaving 16 bases between them. The CDR3 spans 15 residues. CDR3: CASSPGIREDTEAFF. Written as DNA, the CDR3 is TGCGCCAGCAGCCCGGGCATTCGAGAGGACACTGAAGCTTTCTTT.

CDR3 nucleotides: TGCGCCAGCAGCCGGGACGTCGGACAGTTTAATGAAAAACTGTTTTTT. Translating it yields CASSRDVGQFNEKLFF. The rearrangement joins TRBV5-1 to TRBJ1-4, with a possible D match to TRBD1 (6 bases). Trimming took 4 bases from V and 4 from J, leaving 17 bases between them. CDR3 length equals 16 residues. Germline CDR1 is SGHRS and CDR2 is YFSETQ.

V usage is TRBV5-1 and J usage is TRBJ2-6, with D possibly matching TRBD1 (6 bases). The CDR3 extends over 16 amino acids. V lost 4 bases, J lost 4 bases, and 15 bases lay in between. Per the germline V gene, CDR1 is SGHRS and CDR2 is YFSETQ. Here the CDR3 reads CASSVDRSTGANVLTF. The CDR3 region has the DNA TGCGCCAGCAGCGTTGACAGGTCCACAGGGGCCAACGTCCTGACTTTC. Based on the CDR3 plus reference TRBV5-1 and TRBJ2-6, the full variable domain is KAGVTQTPRYLIKTRGQQVTLSCSPISGHRSVSWYQQTPGQGLQFLFEYFSETQRNKGNFPGRFSGRQFSNSRSEMNVSTLELGDSALYLCASSVDRSTGANVLTFGAGSRLTVL.

This chain connects TRBV6-5 to TRBJ1-2, with D possibly matching TRBD1 (6 bases). With 2 bases removed from V and 0 bases from J, the gap between germline ends came to 7 bases. There are 14 residues in the CDR3. Germline CDR1 reads MNHEY; CDR2 reads SVGAGI. The CDR3: CASSYRGTNYGYTF. Here the CDR3 DNA reads TGTGCCAGCAGTTACAGGGGGACTAACTATGGCTACACCTTC.

This clone was found once. V usage is TRBV27 and J usage is TRBJ2-2; D is uncertain. CDR1 and CDR2 (germline): MNHEY, SMNVEV (reference sequence). V was clipped by 5 bases and J by 9 bases, with 13 bases between them. This CDR3 is built from 13 residues. CDR3 coding DNA: TGTGCCAGCAGTACCCCACTCCTCCGGGAGCTGTTTTTT. This codes for CASSTPLLRELFF.